The following is a T cell receptor (beta chain) sequence with its context. The CDR3 is 12 amino acids. The germline CDR1 and CDR2 sequences are MNHEY and SVGAGI. TCRdb reprocessed the 5' RACE reads and stores each CDR3 protein as one record, lacking DNA. The table for this sample gives some 390,000 distinct CDR3 sequences. This sample is part of a study of T cells expressing NK-cell markers. For the study at large: HCMV seropositivity characterized most of the eight sequenced donors, and seronegativity one.

Material: blood T cells: a sorted CD56 or NKG2C T cell subset, CD4+ or CD8+ T cells, or bulk PBMC T cells (not recorded which). The source of this sequence is a woman aged 50 to 65 in good health. The chain is built from TRBV6-5 and TRBJ2-7. The CDR3: CASSLPGYEQYF.